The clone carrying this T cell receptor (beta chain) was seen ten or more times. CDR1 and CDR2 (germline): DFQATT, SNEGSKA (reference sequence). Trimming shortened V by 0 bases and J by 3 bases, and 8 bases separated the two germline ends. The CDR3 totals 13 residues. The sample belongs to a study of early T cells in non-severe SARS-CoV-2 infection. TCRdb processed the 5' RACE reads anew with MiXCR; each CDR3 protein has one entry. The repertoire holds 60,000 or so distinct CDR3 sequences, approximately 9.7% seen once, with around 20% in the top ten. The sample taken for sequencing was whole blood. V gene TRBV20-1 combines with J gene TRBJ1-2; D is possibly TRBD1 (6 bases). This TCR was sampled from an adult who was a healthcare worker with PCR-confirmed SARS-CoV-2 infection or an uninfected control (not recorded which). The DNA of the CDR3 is TGCAGTGCTAGAGACCCAGGGGACTATGGCTACACCTTC. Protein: CSARDPGDYGYTF.